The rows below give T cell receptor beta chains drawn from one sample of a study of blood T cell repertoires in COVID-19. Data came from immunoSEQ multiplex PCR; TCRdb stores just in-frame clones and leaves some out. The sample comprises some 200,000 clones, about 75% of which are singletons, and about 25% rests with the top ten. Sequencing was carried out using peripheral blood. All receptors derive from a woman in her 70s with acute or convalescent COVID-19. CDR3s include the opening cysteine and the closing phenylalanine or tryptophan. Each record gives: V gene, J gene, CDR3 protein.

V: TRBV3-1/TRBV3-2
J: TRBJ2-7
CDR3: CASSLGQQSYEQYF

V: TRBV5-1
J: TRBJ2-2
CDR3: CASSQRVRGSAGELFF

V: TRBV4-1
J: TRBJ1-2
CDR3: CASSLVPGQVKVGYTF

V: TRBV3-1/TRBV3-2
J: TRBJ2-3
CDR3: CASSQGPGLAGFRPDTQYF

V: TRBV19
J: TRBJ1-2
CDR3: CASSNPYRQGYHYGYTF

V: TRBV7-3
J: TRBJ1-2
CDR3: CASSLAPTPNYGYTF

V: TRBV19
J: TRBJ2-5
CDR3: CASSIGLAGAQETQYF

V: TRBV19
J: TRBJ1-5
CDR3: CASGTDSNQPQHF

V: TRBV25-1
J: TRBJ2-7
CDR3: CASSGLGQGAWEGYEQYF

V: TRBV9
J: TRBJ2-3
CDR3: CASSVDPSGNKDTQYF

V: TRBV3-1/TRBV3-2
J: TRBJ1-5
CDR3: CASSQGVAGERQPQHF

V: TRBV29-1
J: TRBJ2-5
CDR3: CSVERTSGPKTQYF

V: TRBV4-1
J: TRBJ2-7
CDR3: CASSQGSPYEQYF

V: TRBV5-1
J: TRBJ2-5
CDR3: CASSPGRTSGTQETQYF

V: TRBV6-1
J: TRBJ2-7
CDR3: CASSEVGQLDEQYF

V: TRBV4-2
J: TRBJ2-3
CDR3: CASSQEATDTQYF

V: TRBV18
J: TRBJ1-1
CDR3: CASSTQTGSTEAFF

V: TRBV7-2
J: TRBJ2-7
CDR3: CASTNFGGEKSYEQYF

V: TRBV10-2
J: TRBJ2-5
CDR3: CASSESTSDRDQETQYF

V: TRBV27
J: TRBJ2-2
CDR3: CASSFTGGQPAGELFF

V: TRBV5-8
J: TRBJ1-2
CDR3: CASSLDSTFGGAYGYTF

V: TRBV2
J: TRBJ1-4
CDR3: CASRARQVEKLFF

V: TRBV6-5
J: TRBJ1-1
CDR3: CASRPAGDSYAFF

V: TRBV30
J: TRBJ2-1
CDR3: CAWSARTVHYNEQFF

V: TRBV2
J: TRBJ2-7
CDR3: CASSKDRGGSYEQYF

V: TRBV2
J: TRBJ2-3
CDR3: CASSTGEGLFGTDTQYF